Below, 32 T cell receptor beta chains from the same sample are listed, as sequenced in a study of cytomegalovirus exposure and HLA in healthy donors. PCR was performed using 60 Vbeta and 13 Jbeta primers. Libraries were prepared by immunoSEQ multiplex PCR; TCRdb keeps only in-frame clonotypes and omits some of them. This sample has roughly 180,000 clones, with about 83% found just once. The sequenced sample consisted of PBMCs. These receptors came from a girl aged 5-17 years in good health and CMV-seropositive.

This clone was observed a handful of times. V gene TRBV5-1 combines with J gene TRBJ1-6; tentatively, D is TRBD1 (5 bases). Trimming shortened V by 3 bases and J by 4 bases, and 11 bases separated the two germline ends. The V gene's germline CDR1 is SGHRS and CDR2 YFSETQ. The CDR3 runs to 15 residues. The CDR3 DNA follows: TGCGCCAGCAGCTCGGGGGGACTATATAATTCACCCCTCCACTTT. Translating gives CASSSGGLYNSPLHF.

The chain uses TRBV13 and TRBJ1-6; no definite D call. The CDR3 covers 15 residues. Trimming shortened V by 3 bases and J by 0 bases, and 6 bases separated the two germline ends. In germline, CDR1 is PRHDT, CDR2 FYEKMQ (reference sequence). The CDR3 loop reads CASSFLSSYNSPLHF. The CDR3 bases are TGTGCCAGCAGCTTTTTGAGCTCCTATAATTCACCCCTCCACTTT. Looking up the rest from reference TRBV13 and TRBJ1-6 gives the full variable domain: AAGVIQSPRHLIKEKRETATLKCYPIPRHDTVYWYQQGPGQDPQFLISFYEKMQSDKGSIPDRFSAQQFSDYHSELNMSSLELGDSALYFCASSFLSSYNSPLHFGNGTRLTVT.

This clone came up once. J is TRBJ2-7 and V is TRBV7-9, with 9 bases that match TRBD1. V was clipped by 5 bases and J by 3 bases; unmatched bases: 8. The CDR3 is 15 amino acids. Germline values: CDR1 SEHNR, CDR2 FQNEAQ (reference sequence). The CDR3 sequence is CASSGTQDRGYEQYF. Written as DNA, the CDR3 is TGTGCCAGCAGCGGCACCCAGGACAGGGGCTACGAGCAGTACTTC.

This clone was recorded a few times. The V call is TRBV15, the J call TRBJ1-2, with 7 bases matching TRBD1. The CDR3 loop spans 13 amino acids. After removal of 2 bases from V and 6 bases from J, the junction contained 3 bases not matched to a gene. Germline V gene sequence: CDR1 LNHNV, CDR2 YYDKDF (reference sequence). This CDR3 is CATSRRQGDGYTF. The CDR3, as DNA: TGTGCCACCAGCAGAAGGCAGGGGGATGGCTACACCTTC.

The chain uses TRBV6-5 and TRBJ2-7, with 7 bases lining up with TRBD1. Germline V CDR1 and CDR2: MNHEY, SVGAGI. The CDR3 runs to 14 residues. After removal of 6 bases from V and 3 bases from J, the junction contained 8 bases not matched to a gene. The CDR3 spells CASRRRQGHYEQYF. The CDR3 DNA sequence: TGTGCCAGCAGAAGACGACAGGGCCACTACGAGCAGTACTTC.

This clone has only a few counts. This chain joins TRBV5-6 and TRBJ1-1; D possibly corresponds to TRBD1 (5 bases). The germline V and J ends were trimmed by 1 base and 1 base, with 8 bases remaining between them. CDR1 is SGHDT, CDR2 YYEEEE, per germline. The CDR3 extends over 14 amino acids. In DNA form, the CDR3 reads TGTGCCAGCAGCTTGATAGGGGAGAACACTGAAGCTTTCTTT. Its translation is CASSLIGENTEAFF.

The rearrangement uses TRBV18 and TRBJ1-5; tentative D call: TRBD1 (5 bases). Trimming pared 1 base from V and 4 bases from J, leaving 8 bases between. The CDR3 is made up of 14 amino acids. Germline V gene data show CDR1 as KGHSH and CDR2 as LQKENI. DNA of the CDR3: TGTGCCAGCTCACCACTCGGGGGGAATCAGCCCCAGCATTTT. Translating it yields CASSPLGGNQPQHF.

The rearrangement joins TRBV9 to TRBJ1-4; D is unresolved. The germline V gene encodes CDR1 SGDLS and CDR2 YYNGEE. V lost 2 bases, J lost 8 bases, and 13 bases lay in between. There are 14 residues in the CDR3. CDR3 residues: CASSVSGVGEKLFF. As DNA, the CDR3 is TGTGCCAGCAGCGTTAGCGGGGTAGGGGAAAAACTGTTTTTT. Looking up the rest from reference TRBV9 and TRBJ1-4 gives the full variable domain: DSGVTQTPKHLITATGQRVTLRCSPRSGDLSVYWYQQSLDQGLQFLIQYYNGEERAKGNILERFSAQQFPDLHSELNLSSLELGDSALYFCASSVSGVGEKLFFGSGTQLSVL.

The V gene is TRBV5-1, the J gene TRBJ2-7; 12 positions match TRBD2. Trimming removed 5 bases from V and 2 bases from J; junction bases left unmatched: 5. The CDR3 extends over 15 amino acids. In germline, CDR1 is SGHRS, CDR2 YFSETQ. The CDR3 sequence: CASSQGLAGPYEQYF. Written as DNA, the CDR3 is TGCGCCAGCAGTCAAGGACTAGCGGGGCCCTACGAGCAGTACTTC.

The chain is built from TRBV2 and TRBJ2-1; D perhaps matches TRBD2 (6 bases). V was clipped by 9 bases and J by 8 bases, with 17 bases between them. From germline, CDR1 is SNHLY and CDR2 FYNNEI. CDR3 length: 13 residues. The CDR3 nucleotides read TGTGCCAGGAGGAGGGCTCAATCCCATGAGCAGTTCTTC. It specifies CARRRAQSHEQFF. The full variable domain, rest sourced from reference TRBV2 and TRBJ2-1, is EPEVTQTPSHQVTQMGQEVILRCVPISNHLYFYWYRQILGQKVEFLVSFYNNEISEKSEIFDDQFSVERPDGSNFTLKIRSTKLEDSAMYFCARRRAQSHEQFFGPGTRLTVL.

The V and J genes are TRBV6-1 and TRBJ2-1; 8 bases are a match to TRBD1. The CDR3 is 14 residues long. The ends lost 5 bases at V and 2 bases at J; junction bases unmatched: 2. Per the germline V gene, CDR1 is MNHNS and CDR2 is SASEGT. CDR3 in amino acids: CASSQGATYNEQFF. CDR3 coding DNA: TGTGCCAGCAGTCAGGGGGCCACCTACAATGAGCAGTTCTTC.

The V call is TRBV29-1, the J call TRBJ2-7, with a possible D match to TRBD2 (5 bases). CDR1 is SQVTM and CDR2 is ANQGSEA in the germline V gene. V was pared by 7 bases and J by 0 bases, with 7 bases between. The CDR3 sequence is 11 residues long. CDR3 coding DNA: TGCAGCGGGGCGGGCTCCTACGAGCAGTACTTC. Its protein product is CSGAGSYEQYF.

The chain has TRBV5-1 and TRBJ1-1; 8 nucleotides align to TRBD1. CDR1 is SGHRS and CDR2 is YFSETQ in the germline V gene. V shed 0 bases and J 5 bases; nucleotides not matched to a gene: 3. The CDR3 covers 14 residues. CDR3 nucleotide sequence: TGCGCCAGCAGCTTGGAGACAGGGGTAACTGAAGCTTTCTTT. This codes for CASSLETGVTEAFF.

The V and J genes are TRBV10-3 and TRBJ2-2; a possible D gene is TRBD2 (5 bases). CDR1 ENHRY and CDR2 SYGVKD come from the germline V gene. The CDR3 is 13 amino acids. With 6 bases removed from V and 2 bases from J, the gap between germline ends came to 7 bases. The DNA for the CDR3 is TGTGCCATCAGCCGGGGTAACACCGGGGAGCTGTTTTTT. Its translation: CAISRGNTGELFF.

This chain connects TRBV7-9 to TRBJ1-1; 9 bases map to TRBD1. V lost 5 bases to trimming and J lost 4 bases; unmatched junction nucleotides: 14. The CDR3 is made up of 17 amino acids. Germline CDR1 reads SEHNR; CDR2 reads FQNEAQ (reference sequence). Written as DNA, the CDR3 is TGTGCCAGCAGCGCCCGGGACAGGGAAGTTTGGGTCACTGAAGCTTTCTTT. Translated, it gives CASSARDREVWVTEAFF. The full variable domain, rest sourced from reference TRBV7-9 and TRBJ1-1, is DTGVSQNPRHKITKRGQNVTFRCDPISEHNRLYWYRQTLGQGPEFLTYFQNEAQLEKSRLLSDRFSAERPKGSFSTLEIQRTEQGDSAMYLCASSARDREVWVTEAFFGQGTRLTVV.

The chain recombines TRBV7-2 with TRBJ2-7, with 9 bases that match TRBD1. V lost 7 bases to trimming and J lost 2 bases; unmatched junction nucleotides: 6. CDR3 length: 14 amino acids. Germline lookup yields CDR1 SGHTA and CDR2 FQGNSA. The CDR3 DNA sequence: TGTGCCAGCACGTTACAGGGGGCGACCTACGAGCAGTACTTC. Amino acid sequence: CASTLQGATYEQYF.

This chain joins TRBV7-6 and TRBJ1-1; D call uncertain. The CDR3 spans 13 residues. Trimming took 5 bases from V and 7 from J, leaving 14 bases between them. Per the germline V gene, CDR1 is SGHVS and CDR2 is FNYEAQ. CDR3 residues: CASSPWMSGEAFF. DNA for the CDR3: TGTGCCAGCAGCCCTTGGATGAGCGGTGAAGCTTTCTTT.

The chain combines TRBV10-1 with TRBJ2-1, with D unclear. The ends were cut back, 6 bases at V and 0 bases at J, with 12 bases in the middle. Per germline, CDR1 WNHNN and CDR2 SYGVQD (reference sequence). CDR3 length: 15 residues. The CDR3 here is CASSPGRSSYNEQFF. In nucleotides, the CDR3 is TGCGCCAGCAGCCCCGGAAGGAGCTCCTACAATGAGCAGTTCTTC.

J is TRBJ1-1 and V is TRBV6-6, with D perhaps TRBD1 (5 bases). Trimming took 4 bases from V and 3 from J, leaving 15 bases between them. Per germline, CDR1 MNHNY and CDR2 SVGAGI (reference sequence). The CDR3 is 15 amino acids. Here the CDR3 DNA reads TGTGCCAGCAGTTCGGGGGGGTATAAGGACACTGAAGCTTTCTTT. Residues: CASSSGGYKDTEAFF.

The chain combines TRBV4-1 with TRBJ2-7; D gene uncertain. CDR1 MGHRA and CDR2 YSYEKL come from the germline V gene. The CDR3 runs 15 residues. V lost 4 bases and J 1 base, leaving 14 bases between the germline ends. The CDR3 sequence is CASSLLQVQSYEQYF. The CDR3 coding sequence is TGCGCCAGCAGCCTCCTGCAGGTTCAATCCTACGAGCAGTACTTC.

The chain employs TRBV5-1 and TRBJ2-5; 11 nucleotides match TRBD2. The CDR3 has 14 residues. CDR1 SGHRS and CDR2 YFSETQ come from the germline V gene. Trimming at V came to 1 base and at J to 4 bases, leaving 0 bases not matched to a gene. In DNA form, the CDR3 reads TGCGCCAGCAGCTTGACTAGCGGGGGAGAGACCCAGTACTTC. Its translation: CASSLTSGGETQYF.

This sequence joins TRBV11-1 and TRBJ2-7; TRBD1 aligns across 9 bases. Trimming removed 0 bases from V and 6 bases from J; junction bases left unmatched: 6. The CDR3 totals 15 residues. Germline CDR1 reads SGHAT; CDR2 reads FQDESV (reference sequence). Written as DNA, the CDR3 is TGTGCCAGCAGCTTAGCGGACAGGGGACAGGTCGAGCAGTACTTC. Translation: CASSLADRGQVEQYF.

The genes are TRBV5-5 and TRBJ1-6, with TRBD1 as a possible D gene (6 bases). Germline CDR1 and CDR2: SGHKS and YYEKEE (reference sequence). V was trimmed by 2 bases and J by 9 bases, leaving 15 bases between them. This CDR3 is built from 15 residues. The chain's CDR3 is CASSFKNREGSPLHF. Written as DNA, the CDR3 is TGTGCCAGCAGCTTTAAAAACAGGGAGGGTTCACCCCTCCACTTT.

The genes are TRBV13 and TRBJ2-2; 9 nucleotides agree with TRBD1. This CDR3 spans 15 amino acids. Germline loops: CDR1 PRHDT, CDR2 FYEKMQ (reference sequence). J gave up 8 bases and V 5 bases, and 9 bases lay outside the gene matches. In DNA, the CDR3 is TGTGCCAGCAGCCACGGACAGGGGACAGGGGGGGAGCTGTTTTTT. It specifies CASSHGQGTGGELFF.

This clone has only a few counts. This sequence joins TRBV29-1 and TRBJ2-5, with TRBD2 matching over 8 bases. V lost 3 bases, J lost 2 bases, and 14 bases stayed unmatched. The V gene's germline CDR1 is SQVTM and CDR2 ANQGSEA. CDR3 length equals 17 residues. This CDR3 is CSVEIPPGIAGQETQYF. DNA of the CDR3: TGCAGCGTTGAGATCCCCCCCGGGATAGCGGGGCAAGAGACCCAGTACTTC.

This clone showed up just a few times. The chain joins TRBV6-5 to TRBJ1-4; no clear D. Per the germline V gene, CDR1 is MNHEY and CDR2 is SVGAGI. Trimming took off 6 bases at V and 8 bases at J, with 10 bases between the two ends. The CDR3 runs to 12 residues. CDR3 amino acids: CASRALEEKLFF. The CDR3 DNA reads TGTGCCAGCAGGGCCCTCGAAGAAAAACTGTTTTTT.

The chain carries TRBV21-1 and TRBJ1-2; the D call of TRBD1 is as the table states it, not checked on the DNA. TRBV21-1 is reported as a pseudogene. This CDR3 is 14 amino acids long. This chain's CDR3 is CASSKVQGRYGYTF. DNA of the CDR3: TGTGCCAGCAGCAAAGTTCAGGGTCGCTATGGCTACACCTTC.

This chain connects TRBV11-2 to TRBJ1-3; no clear D gene. V lost 4 bases and J 4 bases, leaving 14 bases between the germline ends. There are 15 residues in the CDR3. From germline, CDR1 is SGHAT and CDR2 FQNNGV. The CDR3 sequence: CASSYLTVVGNTIYF. In nucleotides, the CDR3 is TGTGCCAGCAGCTACCTCACAGTGGTGGGAAACACCATATATTTT. The variable domain in full, with the rest retrieved from reference TRBV11-2 and TRBJ1-3, is EAGVAQSPRYKIIEKRQSVAFWCNPISGHATLYWYQQILGQGPKLLIQFQNNGVVDDSQLPKDRFSAERLKGVDSTLKIQPAKLEDSAVYLCASSYLTVVGNTIYFGEGSWLTVV.

The rearrangement joins TRBV11-3 to TRBJ2-1; 16 positions agree with TRBD2. V shed 4 bases, J shed 8 bases, and the junction held 5 bases outside the gene matches. CDR3 length: 16 amino acids. Germline V gene sequence: CDR1 SGHNT, CDR2 YENEEA. CDR3 coding DNA: TGTGCCAGCAGCTACGGGACTAGCGGGGGGGCCCATGAGCAGTTCTTC. Protein: CASSYGTSGGAHEQFF.

The rearrangement links TRBV4-1 to TRBJ2-7, with 7 bases matching TRBD2. Looked up from germline, CDR1 is MGHRA and CDR2 is YSYEKL. The CDR3 runs to 16 residues. V gave up 2 bases and J gave up 0 bases; unmatched junction bases: 7. The CDR3 nucleotides read TGCGCCAGCAGCCAACTCCTAGCGGACGGCTCCTACGAGCAGTACTTC. It yields the protein CASSQLLADGSYEQYF.

The chain is built from TRBV19 and TRBJ2-7; maybe TRBD1 (6 bases). CDR1 and CDR2 (germline): LNHDA, SQIVND (reference sequence). The CDR3 runs to 14 residues. The ends were cut back, 1 base at V and 6 bases at J, with 13 bases in the middle. The CDR3 sequence is CASSIAQDRPEQYF. For the CDR3, the DNA is TGTGCCAGTAGTATAGCTCAGGACAGACCCGAGCAGTACTTC. Full variable domain (remainder filled in from reference TRBV19 and TRBJ2-7): DGGITQSPKYLFRKEGQNVTLSCEQNLNHDAMYWYRQDPGQGLRLIYYSQIVNDFQKGDIAEGYSVSREKKESFPLTVTSAQKNPTAFYLCASSIAQDRPEQYFGPGTRLTVT.

The chain is built from TRBV5-1 and TRBJ2-7; TRBD1 is a possible D gene (5 bases). The CDR3 loop spans 15 amino acids. V lost 0 bases and J 4 bases, leaving 14 bases between the germline ends. CDR1 and CDR2 (germline): SGHRS, YFSETQ. The CDR3 sequence is CASSLAAGIPYEQYF. The CDR3 DNA reads TGCGCCAGCAGCTTGGCGGCAGGGATACCGTACGAGCAGTACTTC.